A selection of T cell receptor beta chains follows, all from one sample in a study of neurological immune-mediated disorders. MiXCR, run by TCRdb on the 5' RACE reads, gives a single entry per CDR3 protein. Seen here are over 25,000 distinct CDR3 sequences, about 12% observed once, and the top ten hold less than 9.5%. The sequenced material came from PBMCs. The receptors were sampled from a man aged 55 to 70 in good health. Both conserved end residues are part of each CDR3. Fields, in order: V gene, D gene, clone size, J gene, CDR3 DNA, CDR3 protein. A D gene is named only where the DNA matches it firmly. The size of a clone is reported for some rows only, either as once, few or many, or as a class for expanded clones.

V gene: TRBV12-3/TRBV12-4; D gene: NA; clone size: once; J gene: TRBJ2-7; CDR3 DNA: TGTGCCAGCAGTCCACCCCAGGGCGGCCGGTACGAGCAGTACTTC; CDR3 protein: CASSPPQGGRYEQYF
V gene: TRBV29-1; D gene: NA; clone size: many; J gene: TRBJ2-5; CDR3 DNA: TGCAGCGTTGAGAGGGGGGAGACCCAGTACTTC; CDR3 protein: CSVERGETQYF
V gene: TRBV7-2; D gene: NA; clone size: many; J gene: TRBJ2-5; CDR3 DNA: TGTGCCAGCAGCTTAAGTGTAGGCCCTCAAGAGACCCAGTACTTC; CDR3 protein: CASSLSVGPQETQYF
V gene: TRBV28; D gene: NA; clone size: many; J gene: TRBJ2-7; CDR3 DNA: TGTGCCAGCAGTTCCTTTCGATCTTCGACCTACGAGCAGTACTTC; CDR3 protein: CASSSFRSSTYEQYF
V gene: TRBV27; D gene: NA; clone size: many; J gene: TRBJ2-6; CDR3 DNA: TGTGCCAGCACCCCGATCGGGACGGGACCCTCTGGGGCCAACGTCCTGACTTTC; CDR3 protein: CASTPIGTGPSGANVLTF
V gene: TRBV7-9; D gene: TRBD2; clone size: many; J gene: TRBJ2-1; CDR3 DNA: TGTGCCAGCAGCTCGCCGGGACTACCCTACAATGAGCAGTTCTTC; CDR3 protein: CASSSPGLPYNEQFF
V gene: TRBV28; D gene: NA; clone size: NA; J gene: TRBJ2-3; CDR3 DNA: TGTGCCAGCAGTCCCCGTAAGGGGGGGGATACGCAGTATTTT; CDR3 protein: CASSPRKGGDTQYF
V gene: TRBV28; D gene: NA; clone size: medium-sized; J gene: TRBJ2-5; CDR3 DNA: TGTGCCAGCAGTTTGGGCAGGGGTGGCATGCAAGAGACCCAGTACTTC; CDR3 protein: CASSLGRGGMQETQYF
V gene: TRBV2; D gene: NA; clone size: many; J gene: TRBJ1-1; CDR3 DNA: TGTGCCAGCAGTGAACAAACCCCGGAGGCTTTCTTT; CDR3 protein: CASSEQTPEAFF
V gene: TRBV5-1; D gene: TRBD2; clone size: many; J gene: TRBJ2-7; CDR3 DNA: TGCGCCAGCACCGGTGGCGGGGGTCCCCCCCACGAGCAGTACTTC; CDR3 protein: CASTGGGGPPHEQYF
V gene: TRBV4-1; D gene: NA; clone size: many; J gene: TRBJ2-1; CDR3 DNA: TGCGCCAGCAGCTATCCTCGGGGGAGCTCCTACAATGAGCAGTTCTTC; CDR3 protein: CASSYPRGSSYNEQFF
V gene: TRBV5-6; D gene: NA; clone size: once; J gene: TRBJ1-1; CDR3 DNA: TGTGCCAGTATCTTGATGGCAACAATGAACACTGAAGCTTTCTTT; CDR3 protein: CASILMATMNTEAFF
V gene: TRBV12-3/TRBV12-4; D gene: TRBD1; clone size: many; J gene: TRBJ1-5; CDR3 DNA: TGTGCCAGCAGTCCCTACAGGGGTAGCAATCAGCCCCAGCATTTT; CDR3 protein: CASSPYRGSNQPQHF
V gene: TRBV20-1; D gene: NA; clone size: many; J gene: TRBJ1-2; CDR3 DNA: TGCAGTGCTAGACGGGCTAACTATGGCTACACCTTC; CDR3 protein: CSARRANYGYTF
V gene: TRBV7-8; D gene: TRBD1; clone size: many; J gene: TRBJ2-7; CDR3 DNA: TGTGCCAGCAGCTGGGACAGTGTCTCCTACGAGCAGTACTTC; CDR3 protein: CASSWDSVSYEQYF
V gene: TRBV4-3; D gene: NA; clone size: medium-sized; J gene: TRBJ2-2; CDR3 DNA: TGCGCCAGCAGCCAGTCTTACCTCCCTCGGAGCACCGGGGAGCTGTTTTTT; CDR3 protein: CASSQSYLPRSTGELFF
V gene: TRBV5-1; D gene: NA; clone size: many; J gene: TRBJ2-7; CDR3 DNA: TGCGCCAGCAGCTTGGACGTAGCCTACGAGCAGTACTTC; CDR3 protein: CASSLDVAYEQYF
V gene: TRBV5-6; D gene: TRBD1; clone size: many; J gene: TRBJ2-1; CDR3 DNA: TGTGCCAGCAGTCGCGGGACAGGGCTTGAGCAGTTCTTC; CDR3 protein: CASSRGTGLEQFF
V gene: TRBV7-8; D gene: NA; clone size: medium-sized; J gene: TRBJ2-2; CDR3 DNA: TGTGCCAGCAGCGTGGAACAGCGGACCGGGGAGCTGTTTTTT; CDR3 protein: CASSVEQRTGELFF
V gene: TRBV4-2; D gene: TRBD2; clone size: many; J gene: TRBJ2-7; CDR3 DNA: TGTGCCAGCAGCCATTATACCGGGACTAGCGGCTCCTACGAGCAGTACTTC; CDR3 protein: CASSHYTGTSGSYEQYF
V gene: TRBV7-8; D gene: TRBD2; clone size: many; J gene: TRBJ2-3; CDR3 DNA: TGTGCCAGCAGTCCCCTAGGAGGGAGGGCCAGAGATACGCAGTATTTT; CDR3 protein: CASSPLGGRARDTQYF
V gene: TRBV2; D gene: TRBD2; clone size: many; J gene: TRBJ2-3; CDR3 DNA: TGTGCCAGCTTCCACCCCGGGGGGGGCACAGATACGCAGTATTTT; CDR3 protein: CASFHPGGGTDTQYF
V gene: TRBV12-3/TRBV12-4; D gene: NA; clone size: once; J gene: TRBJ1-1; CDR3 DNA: TGTGCCAGCAGTGGGCTCGAGAACACTGAAGCTTTCTTT; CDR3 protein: CASSGLENTEAFF
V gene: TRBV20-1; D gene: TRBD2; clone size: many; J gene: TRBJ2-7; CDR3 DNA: TGCAGTGCTAGAGATCCGGGACTAGCGGGAGGGGTGTACGAGCAGTACTTC; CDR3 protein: CSARDPGLAGGVYEQYF
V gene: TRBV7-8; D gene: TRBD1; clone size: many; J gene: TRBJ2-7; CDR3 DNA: TGTGCCAGCAGCTTGCGCCGGGACAGACTGTACGAGCAGTACTTC; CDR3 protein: CASSLRRDRLYEQYF
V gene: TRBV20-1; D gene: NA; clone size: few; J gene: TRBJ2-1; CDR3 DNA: TGCAGTGCGCCAGACGGCGGGAAGGGGAACAATGAGCAGTTCTTC; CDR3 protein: CSAPDGGKGNNEQFF
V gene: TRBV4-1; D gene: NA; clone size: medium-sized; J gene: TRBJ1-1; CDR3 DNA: TGCGCCAGCAGCCAAGGGTTGCTAGGGGTCTCCACTGAAGCTTTCTTT; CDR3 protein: CASSQGLLGVSTEAFF
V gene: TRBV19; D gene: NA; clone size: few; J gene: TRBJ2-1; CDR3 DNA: TGTGCCAGTAGTATGGGGCCAATTGAGCAGTTCTTC; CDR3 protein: CASSMGPIEQFF
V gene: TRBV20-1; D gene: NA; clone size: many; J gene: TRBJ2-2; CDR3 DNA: TGCAGTGCTAGACTTCGGGGAGAGCTGTTTTTT; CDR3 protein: CSARLRGELFF
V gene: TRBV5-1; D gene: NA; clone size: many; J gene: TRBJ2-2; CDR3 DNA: TGCGCCAGCAGCTTTTGGATCCCCAGGACAGCGAACACCGGGGAGCTGTTTTTT; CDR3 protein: CASSFWIPRTANTGELFF
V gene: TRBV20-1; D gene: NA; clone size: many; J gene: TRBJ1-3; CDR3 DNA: TGCAGTGCTAGAGACCCTCGGGGGTCTGGAAACACCATATATTTT; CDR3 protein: CSARDPRGSGNTIYF
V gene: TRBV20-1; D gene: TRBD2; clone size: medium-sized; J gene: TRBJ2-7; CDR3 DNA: TGCAGTGCTAGAGCTCTAGCGGGGTCCTACGAGCAGTACTTC; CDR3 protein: CSARALAGSYEQYF
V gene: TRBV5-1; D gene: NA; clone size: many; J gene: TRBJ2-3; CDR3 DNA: TGCGCCAGCAGCTTGGAGGACCTAGCAGCCGATACGCAGTATTTT; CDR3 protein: CASSLEDLAADTQYF
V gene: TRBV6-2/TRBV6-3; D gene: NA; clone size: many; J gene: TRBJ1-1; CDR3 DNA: TGTGCCAGCAGTTATATGGGGAATACTGAAGCTTTCTTT; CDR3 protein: CASSYMGNTEAFF
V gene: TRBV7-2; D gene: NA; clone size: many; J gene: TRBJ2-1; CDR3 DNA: TGTGCCAGCAGCTCTAGCGTGGGGGTCAATGAGCAGTTCTTC; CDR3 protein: CASSSSVGVNEQFF
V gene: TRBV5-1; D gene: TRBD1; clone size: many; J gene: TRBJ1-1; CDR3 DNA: TGCGCCAGCAGCCCGGGACAGCCGAACACTGAAGCTTTCTTT; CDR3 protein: CASSPGQPNTEAFF